The next 20 T cell receptor beta chains were all read from a single sample in a study of control samples from healthy donors and cancer patients. Method: immunoSEQ multiplex PCR; TCRdb's copy keeps in-frame clones and lacks some. The sample consists of 90,000 to 150,000 clones, 88% of them appearing once. Sequencing was carried out using blood. These TCRs come from a man aged 35 to 55 in good health.

This chain joins TRBV9 and TRBJ2-5, with 8 bases that match TRBD2. There are 15 residues in the CDR3. J gave up 5 bases and V 0 bases, and 6 bases lay outside the gene matches. Germline CDR1 and CDR2: SGDLS and YYNGEE. The CDR3 spells CASSVGSGGRETQYF. The CDR3 DNA reads as TGTGCCAGCAGCGTAGGATCGGGGGGGCGGGAGACCCAGTACTTC.

J is TRBJ1-5 and V is TRBV3-1 (or the pseudogene TRBV3-2), with TRBD1 matching 8 bases. The CDR3 contains 14 residues. J lost 7 bases, V lost 4 bases, and 6 bases had no gene match. Germline V gene lookup returns CDR1 LGHDT and CDR2 YNNKEL (reference sequence). In nucleotides, the CDR3 is TGTGCCAGCAGCCTCGGGACAGGACCGCAGCCCCAGCATTTT. Its translation: CASSLGTGPQPQHF.

Here the CDR3 DNA reads TGTGCCACCAGCAGCGATGGCTGGAACCTTGGCAATCAGCCCCAGCATTTT. Protein: CATSSDGWNLGNQPQHF. The gene calls are TRBV15 and TRBJ1-5; D not resolved. There are 17 residues in the CDR3. V lost 3 bases to trimming and J lost 2 bases, with 17 bases between them. Germline CDR1 and CDR2: LNHNV and YYDKDF (reference sequence).

This chain connects TRBV19 to TRBJ2-6; unclear D gene. Per the germline V gene, CDR1 is LNHDA and CDR2 is SQIVND (reference sequence). This CDR3 contains 15 residues. Deletions cut 3 bases from V and 1 base from J, with 7 bases between. In nucleotides, the CDR3 is TGTGCCAGTAGTATGTATAGGTCTGGGGCCAACGTCCTGACTTTC. Protein sequence: CASSMYRSGANVLTF. Using reference TRBV19 and TRBJ2-6 for the parts outside the CDR3, the full variable domain is DGGITQSPKYLFRKEGQNVTLSCEQNLNHDAMYWYRQDPGQGLRLIYYSQIVNDFQKGDIAEGYSVSREKKESFPLTVTSAQKNPTAFYLCASSMYRSGANVLTFGAGSRLTVL.

This sequence joins TRBV6-5 and TRBJ1-5; 7 bases map to TRBD1. Looked up from germline, CDR1 is MNHEY and CDR2 is SVGAGI. This CDR3 spans 14 amino acids. V dropped 6 bases and J dropped 2; count of bases not matched to a gene: 4. CDR3 in amino acids: CASRKGQGNQPQHF. The CDR3 DNA follows: TGTGCCAGCAGGAAAGGACAGGGCAATCAGCCCCAGCATTTT.

The rearrangement links TRBV7-9 to TRBJ1-5; no definite D call. Trimming removed 2 bases from V and 9 bases from J, with 8 bases in between. Germline CDR1 SEHNR, CDR2 FQNEAQ (reference sequence). CDR3 size: 12 residues. The CDR3 DNA follows: TGTGCCAGCAGCTTATTCGGGGTGCCCCAGCATTTT. It specifies CASSLFGVPQHF. The full variable domain, completed using reference TRBV7-9 and TRBJ1-5, is DTGVSQNPRHKITKRGQNVTFRCDPISEHNRLYWYRQTLGQGPEFLTYFQNEAQLEKSRLLSDRFSAERPKGSFSTLEIQRTEQGDSAMYLCASSLFGVPQHFGDGTRLSIL.

This clone was counted a single time. The chain is built from TRBV5-5 and TRBJ2-2; 8 bases line up with TRBD2. The V and J ends lost 0 bases and 7 bases, in that order; junction bases with no gene match: 8. Looked up from germline, CDR1 is SGHKS and CDR2 is YYEKEE (reference sequence). The CDR3 sequence is 16 residues long. The CDR3 loop reads CASSLVPGGALGELFF. The CDR3 region has the DNA TGTGCCAGCAGCTTGGTTCCCGGGGGGGCGCTCGGGGAGCTGTTTTTT.

V gene TRBV15 combines with J gene TRBJ1-6, with D perhaps TRBD1 (5 bases). Germline lookup yields CDR1 LNHNV and CDR2 YYDKDF (reference sequence). The length of the CDR3 is 14 residues. Deletions cut 1 base from V and 8 bases from J, with 9 bases between. The CDR3 is CATSRVGDDSPLHF. Written as DNA, the CDR3 is TGTGCCACCAGCAGAGTAGGGGATGATTCACCCCTCCACTTT.

This rearrangement joins TRBV7-8 to TRBJ1-3; D is perhaps TRBD1 (5 bases). Germline V gives CDR1 SGHVS, CDR2 FQNEAQ. Trimming took 5 bases from V and 4 from J, leaving 15 bases between them. CDR3 length: 15 residues. CDR3 in amino acids: CASSPFGGTGNTIYF. The CDR3 DNA reads as TGTGCCAGCAGCCCCTTCGGGGGGACCGGAAACACCATATATTTT.

The V gene is TRBV18, the J gene TRBJ1-6; D perhaps matches TRBD1 (6 bases). Per germline, CDR1 KGHSH and CDR2 LQKENI. V lost 3 bases, J lost 7 bases, and 10 bases lay in between. The CDR3 has 14 amino acids. The CDR3 DNA reads TGTGCCAGCTCACCGCAAGGACAGAATTCACCCCTCCACTTT. Translating it yields CASSPQGQNSPLHF.

This sequence joins TRBV7-2 and TRBJ2-7; D possibly corresponds to TRBD1 (5 bases). CDR1 and CDR2 from the germline V gene are SGHTA and FQGNSA. The CDR3 sequence is 14 residues long. Trimming pared 7 bases from V and 1 base from J, leaving 14 bases between. The CDR3 nucleotides are TGTGCCAGCACCTTTGCAGGGTTGTCCTACGAGCAGTACTTC. This encodes CASTFAGLSYEQYF.

This clone has more than one count but fewer than ten. The chain joins TRBV2 to TRBJ2-5, with 11 nucleotides matching TRBD2. V lost 7 bases and J lost 5; bases outside the gene matches: 9. Per the germline V gene, CDR1 is SNHLY and CDR2 is FYNNEI. CDR3 length: 15 residues. The DNA for the CDR3 is TGTGCCAGCACCACTAGCGGGGGAGCCGGCGAGACCCAGTACTTC. Its protein product is CASTTSGGAGETQYF.

This clone occurred once. The chain's CDR3 is CASSWGLSYEQYF. For the CDR3, the DNA is TGTGCCAGCAGCTGGGGGCTCTCTTACGAGCAGTACTTC. This chain uses TRBV5-7 with TRBJ2-7; tentatively, D is TRBD1 (6 bases). TRBV5-7 is an open reading frame whose function is uncertain. The length of the CDR3 is 13 residues. Between the trimmed V and J ends, which lost 3 bases and 4 bases, there was a span of 11 bases.

The gene calls are TRBV15 and TRBJ1-1; D gene ambiguous. Germline assignment: CDR1 LNHNV and CDR2 YYDKDF (reference sequence). This CDR3 is 14 amino acids long. V lost 0 bases, J lost 7 bases, and 12 bases lay in between. The CDR3 DNA reads as TGTGCCACCAGCAGAGATACCAAAGGGAGTGAAGCTTTCTTT. Translated: CATSRDTKGSEAFF.

As concerns this clone: This CDR3 is also generated by other DNA sequences in the sample. CDR3 in amino acids: CSVVQGAGNTIYF. The DNA for the CDR3 is TGCAGCGTAGTACAGGGGGCTGGAAACACCATATATTTT. J is TRBJ1-3 and V is TRBV29-1, with 8 bases matching TRBD1. Germline V CDR1 and CDR2: SQVTM, ANQGSEA. V lost 6 bases and J lost 2; bases outside the gene matches: 3. The CDR3 has 13 residues.

This chain uses TRBV13 with TRBJ2-1; 9 bases are a match to TRBD2. The germline V gene has CDR1 PRHDT and CDR2 FYEKMQ (reference sequence). V shed 5 bases, J shed 9 bases, and the junction held 8 bases outside the gene matches. The CDR3 has 14 residues. The CDR3 DNA reads TGTGCCAGCAGCCATAGCGGGGGCCGGGGTGAGCAGTTCTTC. Translating it yields CASSHSGGRGEQFF. Variable domain in full (rest from reference TRBV13 and TRBJ2-1): AAGVIQSPRHLIKEKRETATLKCYPIPRHDTVYWYQQGPGQDPQFLISFYEKMQSDKGSIPDRFSAQQFSDYHSELNMSSLELGDSALYFCASSHSGGRGEQFFGPGTRLTVL.

This chain links TRBV6-5 with TRBJ2-7; tentative D call: TRBD2 (5 bases). Trimming took off 0 bases at V and 7 bases at J, with 16 bases between the two ends. There are 15 residues in the CDR3. Germline-derived CDR1 and CDR2 are MNHEY and SVGAGI. The CDR3 DNA reads as TGTGCCAGCAGTTACTCGTTTCAGAGGGTAGGGGAGCAGTACTTC. This gives the protein CASSYSFQRVGEQYF.

This chain uses TRBV5-4 with TRBJ2-5, with D possibly matching TRBD2 (5 bases). Germline CDR1 is SGHNT and CDR2 is YYREEE (reference sequence). V shed 4 bases and J shed 3 bases, with 10 bases lying between them. There are 13 residues in the CDR3. This CDR3 reads CASSLDGKETQYF. CDR3 DNA sequence: TGTGCCAGCAGCCTGGACGGGAAAGAGACCCAGTACTTC.

This clone was seen only once. The rearrangement joins TRBV6-5 to TRBJ1-1; tentative D call: TRBD1 (5 bases). The CDR3 is made up of 13 amino acids. V was shortened by 6 bases and J by 5 bases, with 13 bases between the two germline ends. The germline CDR1 and CDR2 sequences are MNHEY and SVGAGI. CDR3 nucleotides: TGTGCCAGCAGGCATTTCAGGGAAACTGAAGCTTTCTTT. This sequence encodes CASRHFRETEAFF.

The chain is built from TRBV6-2 or TRBV6-3 and TRBJ2-7; D unclear. The CDR3 extends over 16 amino acids. Trimming took off 2 bases at V and 0 bases at J, with 14 bases between the two ends. Germline V lookup: CDR1 MNHEY, CDR2 SVGEGT. The chain's CDR3 is CASSYVVGVTSYEQYF. Written as DNA, the CDR3 is TGTGCCAGCAGTTACGTTGTGGGTGTAACCTCCTACGAGCAGTACTTC.